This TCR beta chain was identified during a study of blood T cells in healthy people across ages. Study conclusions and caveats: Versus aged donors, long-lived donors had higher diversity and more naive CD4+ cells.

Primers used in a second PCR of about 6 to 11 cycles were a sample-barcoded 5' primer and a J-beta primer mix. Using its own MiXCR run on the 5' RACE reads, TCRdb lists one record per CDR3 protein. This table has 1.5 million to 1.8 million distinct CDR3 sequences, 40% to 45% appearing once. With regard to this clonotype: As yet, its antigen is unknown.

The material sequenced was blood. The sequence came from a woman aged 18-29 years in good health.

The CDR3 DNA is TGCGCCAGCAGCTTGCGGCTAGCGGGAGAGGTGGACAATGAGCAGTTCTTC. Translated, it gives CASSLRLAGEVDNEQFF. This chain links TRBV5-1 with TRBJ2-1; 10 nucleotides align to TRBD2. After removal of 1 base from V and 5 bases from J, the junction contained 9 bases not matched to a gene. There are 17 residues in the CDR3. CDR1 is SGHRS and CDR2 is YFSETQ in the germline V gene.